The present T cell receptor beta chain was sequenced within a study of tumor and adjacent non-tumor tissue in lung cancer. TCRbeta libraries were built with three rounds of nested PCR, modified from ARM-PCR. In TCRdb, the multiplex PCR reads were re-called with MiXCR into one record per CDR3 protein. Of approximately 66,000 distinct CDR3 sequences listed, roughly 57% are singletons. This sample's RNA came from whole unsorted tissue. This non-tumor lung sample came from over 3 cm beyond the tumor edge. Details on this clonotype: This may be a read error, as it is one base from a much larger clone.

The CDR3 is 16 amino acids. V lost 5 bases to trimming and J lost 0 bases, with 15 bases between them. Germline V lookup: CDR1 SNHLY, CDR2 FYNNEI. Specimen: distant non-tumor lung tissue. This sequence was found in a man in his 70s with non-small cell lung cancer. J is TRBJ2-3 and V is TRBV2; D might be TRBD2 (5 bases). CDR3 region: CASSKWTRTSTDTQYF. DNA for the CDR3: TGTGCCAGCAGTAAGTGGACGAGGACTAGCACAGATACGCAGTATTTT.